Listed below are T cell receptor beta chains from one sample, sequenced in a study of immune cell composition in non-small cell lung cancer. The assay was immunoSEQ multiplex PCR, and TCRdb's table has in-frame clones only and misses some. This table holds around 10,000 clones, 50% to 75% found once. The sequenced material came from lung tumor tissue. These receptors were taken from a human donor with non-small cell lung cancer. Each CDR3 is given with its conserved first and last residue. D genes are given only for firm matches. A row's size may be missing; if present it is once, few, many or a size class.

V gene: TRBV9
J gene: TRBJ2-3
CDR3 length: 17
clone size: few
D gene: TRBD2
CDR3 protein: CASSARYGLAGADTQYF
CDR3 DNA: TGTGCCAGCAGCGCCCGCTACGGACTAGCGGGAGCAGATACGCAGTATTTT

V gene: TRBV5-5
J gene: TRBJ1-2
CDR3 length: 14
clone size: once
D gene: NA
CDR3 protein: CASSLTGLSYGYTF
CDR3 DNA: TGTGCCAGCAGCTTGACAGGGCTCTCCTATGGCTACACCTTC

V gene: TRBV9
J gene: TRBJ1-1
CDR3 length: 15
clone size: NA
D gene: TRBD1
CDR3 protein: CASSAGTGLNTEAFF
CDR3 DNA: TGTGCCAGCAGCGCTGGGACAGGGTTGAACACTGAAGCTTTCTTT

V gene: TRBV15
J gene: TRBJ2-3
CDR3 length: 14
clone size: NA
D gene: TRBD1
CDR3 protein: CATSTGVRADTQYF
CDR3 DNA: TGTGCCACCAGTACAGGGGTTCGTGCAGATACGCAGTATTTT

V gene: TRBV28
J gene: TRBJ2-1
CDR3 length: 15
clone size: few
D gene: NA
CDR3 protein: CASSLVRPGIGEQFF
CDR3 DNA: TGTGCCAGCAGTTTGGTCCGACCGGGAATTGGTGAGCAGTTCTTC

V gene: TRBV28
J gene: TRBJ2-7
CDR3 length: 16
clone size: NA
D gene: TRBD1
CDR3 protein: CASSPERTGFSYEQYF
CDR3 DNA: TGTGCCAGCAGTCCCGAAAGGACAGGGTTCTCCTACGAGCAGTACTTC

V gene: TRBV15
J gene: TRBJ1-5
CDR3 length: 14
clone size: NA
D gene: NA
CDR3 protein: CATSSFRGNQPQHF
CDR3 DNA: TGTGCCACCAGCAGCTTTCGGGGGAATCAGCCCCAGCATTTT

V gene: TRBV13
J gene: TRBJ2-1
CDR3 length: 15
clone size: NA
D gene: NA
CDR3 protein: CASSLVAGTYNEQFF
CDR3 DNA: TGTGCCAGCAGCTTAGTGGCGGGGACTTACAATGAGCAGTTCTTC

V gene: TRBV4-3
J gene: TRBJ2-7
CDR3 length: 16
clone size: NA
D gene: NA
CDR3 protein: CASSPSYGSLSLEQYF
CDR3 DNA: TGCGCCAGCAGCCCAAGCTACGGGAGTCTCTCTCTCGAGCAGTACTTC

V gene: TRBV4-3
J gene: TRBJ1-2
CDR3 length: 16
clone size: NA
D gene: NA
CDR3 protein: CASSQGGAKEDYGYTF
CDR3 DNA: TGCGCCAGCAGCCAAGGAGGCGCGAAGGAGGACTATGGCTACACCTTC

V gene: TRBV7-2
J gene: TRBJ1-4
CDR3 length: 14
clone size: once
D gene: TRBD1
CDR3 protein: CASSSSGTGEKLFF
CDR3 DNA: TGTGCCAGCAGCTCCTCCGGGACAGGTGAAAAACTGTTTTTT

V gene: TRBV29-1
J gene: TRBJ1-1
CDR3 length: 11
clone size: NA
D gene: NA
CDR3 protein: CSVENTRGAFF
CDR3 DNA: TGCAGCGTTGAAAACACACGGGGAGCTTTCTTT

V gene: TRBV27
J gene: TRBJ1-3
CDR3 length: 15
clone size: NA
D gene: NA
CDR3 protein: CASSPTRGAGNTIYF
CDR3 DNA: TGTGCCAGCAGCCCAACCAGGGGAGCGGGAAACACCATATATTTT

V gene: TRBV6-1
J gene: TRBJ2-3
CDR3 length: 17
clone size: NA
D gene: NA
CDR3 protein: CASSEWSGFGMIDTQYF
CDR3 DNA: TGTGCCAGCAGTGAGTGGTCCGGATTCGGGATGATAGATACGCAGTATTTT

V gene: TRBV28
J gene: TRBJ2-3
CDR3 length: 16
clone size: few
D gene: TRBD2
CDR3 protein: CASSAWSGRSADTQYF
CDR3 DNA: TGTGCCAGCAGTGCTTGGAGCGGGAGGAGCGCAGATACGCAGTATTTT

V gene: TRBV19
J gene: TRBJ2-1
CDR3 length: 15
clone size: once
D gene: TRBD2
CDR3 protein: CASNSGTSRGNEQFF
CDR3 DNA: TGTGCCAGTAATTCCGGGACTAGTCGCGGAAATGAGCAGTTCTTC

V gene: TRBV5-1
J gene: TRBJ2-5
CDR3 length: 15
clone size: NA
D gene: NA
CDR3 protein: CASSAREGAIETQYF
CDR3 DNA: TGCGCCAGCTCTGCCCGGGAAGGAGCGATAGAGACCCAGTACTTC

V gene: TRBV7-9
J gene: TRBJ2-2
CDR3 length: 15
clone size: few
D gene: TRBD1
CDR3 protein: CASSDSGQGSGELFF
CDR3 DNA: TGTGCCAGCAGCGATTCGGGACAGGGGTCCGGGGAGCTGTTTTTT

V gene: TRBV23-1
J gene: TRBJ2-5
CDR3 length: 15
clone size: NA
D gene: TRBD2
CDR3 protein: CASPEGGRAGETQYF
CDR3 DNA: TGCGCCAGTCCCGAGGGCGGGAGGGCCGGCGAGACCCAGTACTTC

V gene: TRBV2
J gene: TRBJ1-5
CDR3 length: 16
clone size: few
D gene: TRBD1
CDR3 protein: CASSGRDRGNYQPQHF
CDR3 DNA: TGTGCCAGCAGTGGTCGGGACAGGGGGAACTATCAGCCCCAGCATTTT

V gene: TRBV9
J gene: TRBJ2-3
CDR3 length: 14
clone size: NA
D gene: NA
CDR3 protein: CASSVSSDLDTQYF
CDR3 DNA: TGTGCCAGCAGCGTCTCCAGCGATTTAGATACGCAGTATTTT

V gene: TRBV10-1
J gene: TRBJ2-7
CDR3 length: 15
clone size: NA
D gene: NA
CDR3 protein: CASSVVQANSYEQYF
CDR3 DNA: TGCGCCAGCAGTGTGGTACAGGCCAACTCCTACGAGCAGTACTTC

V gene: TRBV5-6
J gene: TRBJ2-1
CDR3 length: 14
clone size: NA
D gene: NA
CDR3 protein: CASSWDISYNEQFF
CDR3 DNA: TGTGCCAGCAGCTGGGACATCTCCTACAATGAGCAGTTCTTC

V gene: TRBV29-1
J gene: TRBJ2-7
CDR3 length: 12
clone size: NA
D gene: NA
CDR3 protein: CSANGGSDEQYF
CDR3 DNA: TGCAGCGCTAACGGGGGTAGCGACGAGCAGTACTTC

V gene: TRBV30
J gene: TRBJ2-3
CDR3 length: 12
clone size: NA
D gene: TRBD1
CDR3 protein: CAWSVGPGGQYF
CDR3 DNA: TGTGCCTGGAGTGTAGGGCCAGGGGGGCAGTATTTT

V gene: TRBV5-1
J gene: TRBJ2-1
CDR3 length: 13
clone size: NA
D gene: NA
CDR3 protein: CASKLRTYNEQFF
CDR3 DNA: TGCGCCAGCAAACTACGGACCTACAATGAGCAGTTCTTC

V gene: TRBV7-9
J gene: TRBJ1-4
CDR3 length: 14
clone size: NA
D gene: TRBD1
CDR3 protein: CASSGTGWDEKLFF
CDR3 DNA: TGTGCCAGCAGCGGGACAGGGTGGGATGAAAAACTGTTTTTT

V gene: TRBV18
J gene: TRBJ2-6
CDR3 length: 16
clone size: NA
D gene: NA
CDR3 protein: CASSPPGSGGANVLTF
CDR3 DNA: TGTGCCAGCTCACCACCAGGTTCGGGTGGGGCCAACGTCCTGACTTTC

V gene: TRBV7-9
J gene: TRBJ2-4
CDR3 length: 19
clone size: medium-sized
D gene: TRBD1
CDR3 protein: CASSLNSGQGKGAKNIQYF
CDR3 DNA: TGTGCCAGCAGCTTAAACTCGGGACAGGGGAAGGGAGCCAAAAACATTCAGTACTTC

V gene: TRBV27
J gene: TRBJ2-1
CDR3 length: 15
clone size: NA
D gene: NA
CDR3 protein: CASSLGRGSYNEQFF
CDR3 DNA: TGTGCCAGCAGTTTAGGACGGGGGTCCTACAATGAGCAGTTCTTC

V gene: TRBV12-1
J gene: TRBJ2-7
CDR3 length: 13
clone size: NA
D gene: NA
CDR3 protein: CASRIRQGYEQYF
CDR3 DNA: TGTGCCAGCAGAATCCGACAGGGCTACGAGCAGTACTTC

V gene: TRBV5-4
J gene: TRBJ2-1
CDR3 length: 16
clone size: NA
D gene: TRBD2
CDR3 protein: CASSLLGLAGGNEQFF
CDR3 DNA: TGTGCCAGCAGCTTGTTGGGACTAGCGGGAGGGAATGAGCAGTTCTTC

V gene: TRBV5-8
J gene: TRBJ1-5
CDR3 length: 18
clone size: NA
D gene: TRBD1
CDR3 protein: CASSRDRRIVFSNQPQHF
CDR3 DNA: TGTGCCAGCAGCCGGGACAGGAGGATCGTATTTAGCAATCAGCCCCAGCATTTT

V gene: TRBV28
J gene: TRBJ2-2
CDR3 length: 15
clone size: NA
D gene: NA
CDR3 protein: CASSLTGANTGELFF
CDR3 DNA: TGTGCCAGCAGTTTAACAGGTGCGAACACCGGGGAGCTGTTTTTT

V gene: TRBV5-6
J gene: TRBJ2-7
CDR3 length: 14
clone size: NA
D gene: NA
CDR3 protein: CASSLGQSPYEQYF
CDR3 DNA: TGTGCCAGCAGCTTGGGACAGAGTCCCTACGAGCAGTACTTC

V gene: TRBV28
J gene: TRBJ1-2
CDR3 length: 14
clone size: NA
D gene: NA
CDR3 protein: CASSLYGGGHGYTF
CDR3 DNA: TGTGCCAGCAGTTTATATGGCGGGGGCCATGGCTACACCTTC

V gene: TRBV6-5
J gene: TRBJ2-7
CDR3 length: 14
clone size: once
D gene: TRBD1
CDR3 protein: CASSRTGASYEQYF
CDR3 DNA: TGTGCCAGCAGCAGGACAGGGGCTTCCTACGAGCAGTACTTC

V gene: TRBV11-1
J gene: TRBJ1-1
CDR3 length: 14
clone size: NA
D gene: NA
CDR3 protein: CASSLAWGDAEAFF
CDR3 DNA: TGTGCCAGCAGCTTAGCGTGGGGGGATGCTGAAGCTTTCTTT

V gene: TRBV23-1
J gene: TRBJ2-7
CDR3 length: 13
clone size: NA
D gene: NA
CDR3 protein: CASSLADPYEQYF
CDR3 DNA: TGCGCCAGCAGTCTCGCGGATCCCTACGAGCAGTACTTC

V gene: TRBV7-9
J gene: TRBJ2-2
CDR3 length: 15
clone size: NA
D gene: NA
CDR3 protein: CASSLATGWTGELFF
CDR3 DNA: TGTGCCAGCAGCTTAGCTACAGGTTGGACCGGGGAGCTGTTTTTT

V gene: TRBV5-1
J gene: TRBJ2-1
CDR3 length: 14
clone size: NA
D gene: NA
CDR3 protein: CASSLGSDYNEQFF
CDR3 DNA: TGCGCCAGCAGCTTGGGCTCAGACTACAATGAGCAGTTCTTC

V gene: TRBV27
J gene: TRBJ1-1
CDR3 length: 14
clone size: NA
D gene: NA
CDR3 protein: CASSSLDSRAEAFF
CDR3 DNA: TGTGCCAGCAGTTCCTTGGATAGCAGGGCTGAAGCTTTCTTT

V gene: TRBV29-1
J gene: TRBJ1-1
CDR3 length: 12
clone size: NA
D gene: TRBD1
CDR3 protein: CSAAATGTEAFF
CDR3 DNA: TGCAGCGCCGCAGCGACAGGGACTGAAGCTTTCTTT

V gene: TRBV28
J gene: TRBJ1-1
CDR3 length: 14
clone size: once
D gene: TRBD1
CDR3 protein: CASSLYRTGNEAFF
CDR3 DNA: TGTGCCAGCAGTCTGTACAGGACAGGGAATGAAGCTTTCTTT

V gene: TRBV19
J gene: TRBJ2-5
CDR3 length: 15
clone size: few
D gene: TRBD2
CDR3 protein: CASSKGLAGGETQYF
CDR3 DNA: TGTGCCAGTAGTAAGGGTTTAGCGGGAGGGGAGACCCAGTACTTC

V gene: TRBV28
J gene: TRBJ2-7
CDR3 length: 13
clone size: once
D gene: TRBD1
CDR3 protein: CASQTGGGPEQYF
CDR3 DNA: TGTGCCAGCCAGACAGGGGGGGGCCCCGAGCAGTACTTC

V gene: TRBV5-6
J gene: TRBJ2-3
CDR3 length: 17
clone size: NA
D gene: NA
CDR3 protein: CASSFGPGAFGTDTQYF
CDR3 DNA: TGTGCCAGCAGCTTTGGTCCAGGGGCCTTCGGCACAGATACGCAGTATTTT

V gene: TRBV10-3
J gene: TRBJ2-5
CDR3 length: 16
clone size: NA
D gene: TRBD1
CDR3 protein: CATSRGTGGAEETQYF
CDR3 DNA: TGTGCCACATCTAGAGGGACAGGGGGCGCGGAAGAGACCCAGTACTTC

V gene: TRBV7-8
J gene: TRBJ1-4
CDR3 length: 15
clone size: NA
D gene: NA
CDR3 protein: CASSLGGRVEEKLFF
CDR3 DNA: TGTGCCAGCAGCTTAGGCGGCAGGGTGGAGGAAAAACTGTTTTTT

V gene: TRBV6-4
J gene: TRBJ2-5
CDR3 length: 13
clone size: NA
D gene: NA
CDR3 protein: CASSDSGHETQYF
CDR3 DNA: TGTGCCAGCAGTGACTCGGGGCACGAGACCCAGTACTTC

V gene: TRBV11-2
J gene: TRBJ2-7
CDR3 length: 14
clone size: medium-sized
D gene: NA
CDR3 protein: CASSFWTASYEQYF
CDR3 DNA: TGTGCCAGCAGCTTCTGGACAGCCTCCTACGAGCAGTACTTC

V gene: TRBV2
J gene: TRBJ1-5
CDR3 length: 12
clone size: NA
D gene: NA
CDR3 protein: CASSDEVQPQHF
CDR3 DNA: TGTGCCAGCAGTGACGAGGTCCAGCCCCAGCATTTT

V gene: TRBV28
J gene: TRBJ1-1
CDR3 length: 16
clone size: NA
D gene: TRBD1
CDR3 protein: CASSSGQGAGYTEAFF
CDR3 DNA: TGTGCCAGCAGTTCCGGACAGGGGGCCGGGTACACTGAAGCTTTCTTT

V gene: TRBV28
J gene: TRBJ1-1
CDR3 length: 12
clone size: few
D gene: NA
CDR3 protein: CASILRGTEAFF
CDR3 DNA: TGTGCCAGCATCCTACGCGGCACTGAAGCTTTCTTT

V gene: TRBV5-1
J gene: TRBJ1-4
CDR3 length: 15
clone size: NA
D gene: NA
CDR3 protein: CASSRSRALGEKLFF
CDR3 DNA: TGCGCCAGCAGCCGGTCCAGGGCCTTGGGTGAAAAACTGTTTTTT

V gene: TRBV19
J gene: TRBJ2-7
CDR3 length: 13
clone size: few
D gene: TRBD1
CDR3 protein: CASSRTGQGEQYF
CDR3 DNA: TGTGCCAGTTCCCGGACAGGGCAGGGTGAGCAGTACTTC

V gene: TRBV6-6
J gene: TRBJ2-3
CDR3 length: 14
clone size: NA
D gene: TRBD2
CDR3 protein: CASSYSSGTDTQYF
CDR3 DNA: TGTGCCAGCAGTTACTCTAGCGGGACAGATACGCAGTATTTT

V gene: TRBV2
J gene: TRBJ1-1
CDR3 length: 13
clone size: NA
D gene: TRBD1
CDR3 protein: CASSGTGGTEAFF
CDR3 DNA: TGTGCCAGCAGTGGGACAGGGGGCACTGAAGCTTTCTTT

V gene: TRBV5-1
J gene: TRBJ2-1
CDR3 length: 16
clone size: NA
D gene: TRBD2
CDR3 protein: CASSLVGLAGGNEQFF
CDR3 DNA: TGCGCCAGCAGCTTGGTCGGACTAGCGGGAGGCAATGAGCAGTTCTTC